This T cell receptor beta chain was recorded in a study of shared clonotypes between healthy human individuals. Study summary: Three plates each covered CD4 naive and memory; CD8 naive two, CD8 memory one.

CDR1 and CDR2 from the germline V gene are LNHNV and YYDKDF (reference sequence). The CDR3 loop spans 15 amino acids. Trimming removed 0 bases from V and 3 bases from J, with 10 bases in between. Using immunoSEQ multiplex PCR, the repertoire was profiled, and TCRdb retains in-frame clones only, with some absent. Among about 2.4 million clones listed, more than 90% were seen once. Specimen: naive CD4+ T cells sorted from blood. Subset of the sample: CD45RA+ positively selected. This clonotype was obtained from a man aged 18 to 30 in good health. The chain is built from TRBV15 and TRBJ2-3, with D possibly matching TRBD1 (6 bases). This CDR3 reads CATSREAGATDTQYF. The DNA of the CDR3 is TGTGCCACCAGCAGAGAGGCAGGGGCTACAGATACGCAGTATTTT.